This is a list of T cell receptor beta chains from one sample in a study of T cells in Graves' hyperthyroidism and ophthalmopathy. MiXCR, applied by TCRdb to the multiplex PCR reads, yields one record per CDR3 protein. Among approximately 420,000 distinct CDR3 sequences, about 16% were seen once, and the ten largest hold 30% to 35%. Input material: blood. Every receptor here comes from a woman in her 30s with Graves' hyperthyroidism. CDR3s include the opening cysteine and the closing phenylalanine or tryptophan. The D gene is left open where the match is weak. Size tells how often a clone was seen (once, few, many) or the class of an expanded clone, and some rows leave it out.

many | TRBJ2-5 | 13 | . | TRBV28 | TGTGCCAGCAGTTTGGACCTTCGGGGGACCCAGTACTTC | CASSLDLRGTQYF
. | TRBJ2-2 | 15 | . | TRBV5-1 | TGCGCCAGCAACATCATTGGGGAGAACACCGGGGAGCTGTTTTTT | CASNIIGENTGELFF
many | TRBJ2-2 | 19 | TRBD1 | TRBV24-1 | TGTGCCACCAGTGATTTGTGGGGACAGGGCCCTTCGAACACCGGGGAGCTGTTTTTT | CATSDLWGQGPSNTGELFF
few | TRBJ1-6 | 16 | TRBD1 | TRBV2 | TGTGCCAGCAGTGAAGAGGGGGCGGGGGGGGGTTCACCCCTCCACTTT | CASSEEGAGGGSPLHF
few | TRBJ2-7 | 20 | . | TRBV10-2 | TGCGCCAGCAGTGACCCCGGAGGCAGGGGGGCGAAGGCAATAGAATACGAGCAGTACTTC | CASSDPGGRGAKAIEYEQYF
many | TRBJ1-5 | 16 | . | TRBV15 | TGTGCCACCAGCGCCGAGGTAGGGACGTTCCCCCAGCCCCAGCATTTT | CATSAEVGTFPQPQHF
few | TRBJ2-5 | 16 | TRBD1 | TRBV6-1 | TGTGCCAGCAGTTCAGGACGAATATACAGGGGAGAGACCCAGTACTTC | CASSSGRIYRGETQYF
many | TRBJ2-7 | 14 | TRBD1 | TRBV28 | TGTGCCAGCAGTTCACCCACAGGGGAACACGAGCAGTACTTC | CASSSPTGEHEQYF
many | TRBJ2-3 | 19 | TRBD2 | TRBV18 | TGTGCCAGCTCACCACTCCTATTGCTAGCGGGAGGGAGCACAGATACGCAGTATTTT | CASSPLLLLAGGSTDTQYF
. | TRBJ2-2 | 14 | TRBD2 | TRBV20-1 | TGCAGTGCGACCTTGACTAGCGTCGACGGGGAGCTGTTTTTT | CSATLTSVDGELFF
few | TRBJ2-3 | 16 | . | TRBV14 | TGTGCCAGCAGCCAATACGGGTCGAGGGCCACAGATACGCAGTATTTT | CASSQYGSRATDTQYF
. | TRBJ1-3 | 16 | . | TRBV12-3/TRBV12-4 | TGTGCCAGCAGCCAATCCATCGGGGGTTCTGGAAACACCATATATTTT | CASSQSIGGSGNTIYF
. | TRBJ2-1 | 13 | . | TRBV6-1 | TGTGCCAGCAGTGCCGCAACTAGCAGTGAGCAGTTCTTC | CASSAATSSEQFF
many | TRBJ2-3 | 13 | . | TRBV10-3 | TGTGCCATCAGTGAGTCCGGGTCAGATACGCAGTATTTT | CAISESGSDTQYF
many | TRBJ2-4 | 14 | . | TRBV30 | TGTGCCTGGAGTACGGGGAGCGGCAAAAACATTCAGTACTTC | CAWSTGSGKNIQYF
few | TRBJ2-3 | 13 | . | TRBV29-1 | TGCAGCGTTGAATGGCAGCTCCAGAATACGCAGTATTTT | CSVEWQLQNTQYF
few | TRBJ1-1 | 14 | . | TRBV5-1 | TGCGCCAGCAGCACGGTACCCGGGAACACTGAAGCTTTCTTT | CASSTVPGNTEAFF
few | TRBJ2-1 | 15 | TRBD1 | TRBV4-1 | TGCGCCAGCAGCCATCCGGACAGGAGCAACAATGAGCAGTTCTTC | CASSHPDRSNNEQFF
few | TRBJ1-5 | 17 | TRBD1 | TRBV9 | TGTGCCAGCAGCGCAGACCCTGCGCCCAGGGGGGATCAGCCCCAGCATTTT | CASSADPAPRGDQPQHF
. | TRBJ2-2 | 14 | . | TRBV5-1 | TGCGCCAGCAGCTTGTACCAGGGAACCGGGGAGCTGTTTTTT | CASSLYQGTGELFF
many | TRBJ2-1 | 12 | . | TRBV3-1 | TGTGCCAGCAGCCAAGTGGGAAGGGAGCAGTTCTTC | CASSQVGREQFF
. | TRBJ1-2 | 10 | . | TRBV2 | TGTGCCACGGGCAACTATAGCTACACCTTC | CATGNYSYTF